This T cell receptor beta chain was obtained from a study of T cell responses to AZD1222 COVID-19 vaccine. Study results and caveats: Per reports, nearly half of all spike-specific TCRs target regions that are unmutated in variants. Spike was spanned by vaccine-associated CD4 TCRs, which were dominant at 160-218 and 743-854. Clonal diversity was possibly underestimated, and white British individuals and females predominated among donors.

Libraries were prepared by immunoSEQ multiplex PCR; TCRdb keeps only in-frame clonotypes and omits some of them. The sample has some 120,000 clones; 90% are singletons. About this clone itself: Its antigen is unknown.

Material: peripheral blood, obtained on day 0 of MenACWY control vaccination. The origin of this receptor is an adult in good health.

The DNA for the CDR3 is TGTGCCAGCAGCTCACGGATTCGAGCGGGGTCCTGGAATGAGCAGTTCTTC. Amino acid sequence: CASSSRIRAGSWNEQFF. This chain links TRBV7-2 with TRBJ2-1; TRBD2 aligns across 7 bases. The CDR3 sequence is 17 residues long. Germline CDR1 reads SGHTA; CDR2 reads FQGNSA. V was clipped by 4 bases and J by 7 bases; unmatched bases: 16.